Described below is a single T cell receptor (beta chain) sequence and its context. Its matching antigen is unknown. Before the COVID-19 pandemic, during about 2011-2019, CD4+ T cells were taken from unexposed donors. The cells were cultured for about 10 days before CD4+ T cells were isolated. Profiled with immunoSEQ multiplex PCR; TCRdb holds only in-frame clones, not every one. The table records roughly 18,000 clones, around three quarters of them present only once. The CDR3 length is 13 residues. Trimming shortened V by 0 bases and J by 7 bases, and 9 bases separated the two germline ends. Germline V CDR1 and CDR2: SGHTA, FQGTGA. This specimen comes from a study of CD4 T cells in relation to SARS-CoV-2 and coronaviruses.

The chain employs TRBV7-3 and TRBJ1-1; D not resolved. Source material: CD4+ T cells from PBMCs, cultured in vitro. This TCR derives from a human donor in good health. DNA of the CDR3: TGTGCCAGCAGCTTAACGAGGCGGAATGAAGCTTTCTTT. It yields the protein CASSLTRRNEAFF.